A single sample gave rise to the 5 T cell receptor beta chains below, sequenced in a study of blood T cell repertoires in COVID-19. TCRdb keeps only in-frame clones here, not all; method: immunoSEQ multiplex PCR. Among approximately 60,000 clones, around 87% were seen once, and the ten largest hold less than 7%. The sample taken for sequencing was peripheral blood. Receptor source: a man aged 60 to 69 with active or convalescent COVID-19.

The rearrangement uses TRBV28 and TRBJ1-2, with D perhaps matching TRBD1 (6 bases). The CDR3 is made up of 15 amino acids. The V gene's germline CDR1 is MDHEN and CDR2 SYDVKM. V lost 5 bases, J lost 8 bases, and 21 bases lay in between. The CDR3 DNA follows: TGTGCCAGCAGTCTGGAGGTACAGGGCCCGTGGGGCTACACCTTC. Its protein product is CASSLEVQGPWGYTF.

The chain is built from TRBV3-1 (or the pseudogene TRBV3-2) and TRBJ1-1, with no clear D. The CDR3 loop spans 14 amino acids. CDR1 is LGHDT, CDR2 YNNKEL, per germline (reference sequence). V lost 2 bases and J 1 base, leaving 8 bases between the germline ends. The DNA of the CDR3 is TGTGCCAGCAGCCAATCACCAGGGAACACTGAAGCTTTCTTT. Translation gives CASSQSPGNTEAFF.

V gene TRBV7-2 combines with J gene TRBJ2-7, with 13 bases identical to TRBD2. V shed 5 bases and J 6 bases; nucleotides not matched to a gene: 13. CDR3 length: 17 residues. CDR1 is SGHTA and CDR2 is FQGNSA in the germline V gene. CDR3 sequence (DNA): TGTGCCAGCAGCCTCAACCGACTAGCGGGGGGAATTTTCGAGCAGTACTTC. Translating gives CASSLNRLAGGIFEQYF. Full variable domain (rest looked up from reference TRBV7-2 and TRBJ2-7): GAGVSQSPSNKVTEKGKDVELRCDPISGHTALYWYRQSLGQGLEFLIYFQGNSAPDKSGLPSDRFSAERTGGSVSTLTIQRTQQEDSAVYLCASSLNRLAGGIFEQYFGPGTRLTVT.

This clone was seen only a few times. The V gene is TRBV12-3 or TRBV12-4, the J gene TRBJ1-2, with TRBD1 as a possible D gene (6 bases). Trimming took off 6 bases at V and 8 bases at J, with 16 bases between the two ends. This CDR3 is built from 13 residues. The CDR3 DNA is TGTGCCAGCAGATCGGCGGGGGCGGGGGGCTACACCTTC. Its translation is CASRSAGAGGYTF.

The genes are TRBV15 and TRBJ1-1; 7 bases align to TRBD1. Germline loops: CDR1 LNHNV, CDR2 YYDKDF (reference sequence). The CDR3 is 16 amino acids. Trimming removed 4 bases from V and 5 bases from J; junction bases left unmatched: 13. The CDR3 DNA reads as TGTGCCACCAGCATACGACGAGGGGGCATTCGGACTGAAGCTTTCTTT. Amino acids: CATSIRRGGIRTEAFF.